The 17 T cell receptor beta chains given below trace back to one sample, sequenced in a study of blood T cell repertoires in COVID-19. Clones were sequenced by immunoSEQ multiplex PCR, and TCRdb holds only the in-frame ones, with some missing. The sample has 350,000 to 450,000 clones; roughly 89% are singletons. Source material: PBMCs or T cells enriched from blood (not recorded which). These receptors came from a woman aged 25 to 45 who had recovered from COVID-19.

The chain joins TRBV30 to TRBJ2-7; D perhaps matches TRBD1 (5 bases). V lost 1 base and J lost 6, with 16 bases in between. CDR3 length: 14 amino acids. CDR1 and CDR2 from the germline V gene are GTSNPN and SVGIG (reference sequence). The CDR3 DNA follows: TGTGCCTGGAGTGGCAGGGTTTATGATTCCGAGCAGTACTTC. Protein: CAWSGRVYDSEQYF. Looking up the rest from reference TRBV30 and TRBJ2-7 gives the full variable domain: SQTIHQWPATLVQPVGSPLSLECTVEGTSNPNLYWYRQAAGRGLQLLFYSVGIGQISSEVPQNLSASRPQDRQFILSSKKLLLSDSGFYLCAWSGRVYDSEQYFGPGTRLTVT.

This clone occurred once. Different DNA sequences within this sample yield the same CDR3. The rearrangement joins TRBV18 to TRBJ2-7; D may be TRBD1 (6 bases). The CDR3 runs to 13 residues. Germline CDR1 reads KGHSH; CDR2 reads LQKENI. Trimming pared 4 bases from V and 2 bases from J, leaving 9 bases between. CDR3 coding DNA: TGTGCCAGCTCACGAGACAGGCCCTACGAGCAGTACTTC. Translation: CASSRDRPYEQYF.

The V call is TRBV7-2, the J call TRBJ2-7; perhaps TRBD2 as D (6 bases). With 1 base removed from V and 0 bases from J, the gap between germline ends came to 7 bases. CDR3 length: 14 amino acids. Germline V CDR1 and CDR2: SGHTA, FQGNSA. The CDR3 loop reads CASSLDGSSYEQYF. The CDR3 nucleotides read TGTGCCAGCAGCTTAGACGGGAGCTCCTACGAGCAGTACTTC.

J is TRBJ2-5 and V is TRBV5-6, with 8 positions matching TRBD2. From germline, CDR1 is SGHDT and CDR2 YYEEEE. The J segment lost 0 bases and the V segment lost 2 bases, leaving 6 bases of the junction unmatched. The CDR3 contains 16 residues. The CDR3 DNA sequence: TGTGCCAGCAGCTTCTTCGCGGGGGGAGACCAAGAGACCCAGTACTTC. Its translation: CASSFFAGGDQETQYF.

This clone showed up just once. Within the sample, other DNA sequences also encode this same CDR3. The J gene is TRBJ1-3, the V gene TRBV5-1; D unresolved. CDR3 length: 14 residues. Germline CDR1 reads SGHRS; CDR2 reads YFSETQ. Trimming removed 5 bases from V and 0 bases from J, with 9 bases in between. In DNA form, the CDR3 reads TGCGCCAGCAGTCCAGACTTCTCTGGAAACACCATATATTTT. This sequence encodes CASSPDFSGNTIYF.

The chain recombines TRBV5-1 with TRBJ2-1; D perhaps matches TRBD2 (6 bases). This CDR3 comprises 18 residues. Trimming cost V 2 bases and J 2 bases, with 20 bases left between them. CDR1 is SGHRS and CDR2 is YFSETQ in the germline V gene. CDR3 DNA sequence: TGCGCCAGCAGCTTTTCTGTCGGGCGGGATCCCACCTACAATGAGCAGTTCTTC. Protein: CASSFSVGRDPTYNEQFF.

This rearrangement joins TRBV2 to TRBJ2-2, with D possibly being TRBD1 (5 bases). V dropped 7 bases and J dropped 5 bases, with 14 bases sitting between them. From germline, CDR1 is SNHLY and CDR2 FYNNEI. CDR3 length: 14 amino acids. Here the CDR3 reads CASMGQGRTGELFF. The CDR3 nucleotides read TGTGCCAGCATGGGGCAGGGAAGGACCGGGGAGCTGTTTTTT.

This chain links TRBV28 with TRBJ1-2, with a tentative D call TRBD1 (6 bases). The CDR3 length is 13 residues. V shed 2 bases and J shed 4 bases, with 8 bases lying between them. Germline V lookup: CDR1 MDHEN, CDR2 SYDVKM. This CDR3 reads CASSLIRGYGYTF. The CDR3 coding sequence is TGTGCCAGCAGTTTAATCAGGGGCTATGGCTACACCTTC.

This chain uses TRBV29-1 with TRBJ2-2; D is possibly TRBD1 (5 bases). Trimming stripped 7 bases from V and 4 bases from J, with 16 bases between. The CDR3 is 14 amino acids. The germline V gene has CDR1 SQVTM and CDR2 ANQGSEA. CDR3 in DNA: TGCAGCGCCGAGATAACAGGTTTCACCGGGGAGCTGTTTTTT. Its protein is CSAEITGFTGELFF.

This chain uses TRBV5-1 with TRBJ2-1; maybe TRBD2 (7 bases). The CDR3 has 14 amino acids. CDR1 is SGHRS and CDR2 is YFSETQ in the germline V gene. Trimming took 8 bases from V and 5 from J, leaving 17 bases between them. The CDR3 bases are TGCGCCAGTTCCGGAGGGGGGGACCACAATGAGCAGTTCTTC. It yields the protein CASSGGGDHNEQFF.

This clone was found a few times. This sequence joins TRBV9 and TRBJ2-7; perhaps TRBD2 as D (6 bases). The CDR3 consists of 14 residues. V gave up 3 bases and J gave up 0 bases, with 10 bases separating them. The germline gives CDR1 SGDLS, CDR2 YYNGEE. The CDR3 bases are TGTGCCAGCAGCGGGGCGGGGAACTCCTACGAGCAGTACTTC. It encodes CASSGAGNSYEQYF.

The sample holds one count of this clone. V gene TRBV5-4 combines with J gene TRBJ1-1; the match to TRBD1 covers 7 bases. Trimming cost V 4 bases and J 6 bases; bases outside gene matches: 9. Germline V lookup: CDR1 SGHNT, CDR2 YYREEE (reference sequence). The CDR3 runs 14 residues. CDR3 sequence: CASSPRQGRSEAFF. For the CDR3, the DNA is TGTGCCAGCAGCCCGCGACAGGGACGTTCTGAAGCTTTCTTT.

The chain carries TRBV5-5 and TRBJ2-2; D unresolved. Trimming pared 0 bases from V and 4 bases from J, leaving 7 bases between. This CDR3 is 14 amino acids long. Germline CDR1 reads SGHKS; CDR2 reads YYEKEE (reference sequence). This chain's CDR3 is CASSLGRATGELFF. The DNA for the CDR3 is TGTGCCAGCAGCTTGGGTAGAGCCACCGGGGAGCTGTTTTTT. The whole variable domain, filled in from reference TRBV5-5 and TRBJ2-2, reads DAGVTQSPTHLIKTRGQQVTLRCSPISGHKSVSWYQQVLGQGPQFIFQYYEKEERGRGNFPDRFSARQFPNYSSELNVNALLLGDSALYLCASSLGRATGELFFGEGSRLTVL.

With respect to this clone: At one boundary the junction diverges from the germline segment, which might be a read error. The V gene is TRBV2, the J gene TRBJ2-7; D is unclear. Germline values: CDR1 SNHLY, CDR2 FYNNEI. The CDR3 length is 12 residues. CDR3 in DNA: TGTGCCAGCAGTGAAATAGTTCCAGGCTTGGACTTC. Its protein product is CASSEIVPGLDF.

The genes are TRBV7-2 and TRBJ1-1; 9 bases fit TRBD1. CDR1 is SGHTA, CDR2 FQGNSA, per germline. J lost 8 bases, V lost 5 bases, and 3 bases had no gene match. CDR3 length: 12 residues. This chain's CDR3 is CASSLGQGEAFF. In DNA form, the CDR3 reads TGTGCCAGCAGCCTAGGACAGGGGGAAGCTTTCTTT.

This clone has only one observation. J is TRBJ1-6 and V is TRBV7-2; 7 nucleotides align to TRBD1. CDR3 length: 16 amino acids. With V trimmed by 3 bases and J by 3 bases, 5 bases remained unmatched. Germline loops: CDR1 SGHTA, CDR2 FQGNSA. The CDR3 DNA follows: TGTGCCAGCAGCTTCAGGGGGAAGGGCTATAATTCACCCCTCCACTTT. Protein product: CASSFRGKGYNSPLHF.

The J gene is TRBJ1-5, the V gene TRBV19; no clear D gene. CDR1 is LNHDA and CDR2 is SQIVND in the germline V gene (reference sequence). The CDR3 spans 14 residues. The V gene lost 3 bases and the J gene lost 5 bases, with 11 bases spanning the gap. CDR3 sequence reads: CASSIETVYQPQHF. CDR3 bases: TGTGCCAGTAGTATTGAAACAGTTTATCAGCCCCAGCATTTT.